The rows below give T cell receptor beta chains drawn from one sample of a study of blood T cell repertoires in COVID-19. Some clones are missing from TCRdb's copy, which holds only in-frame ones; the method was immunoSEQ multiplex PCR. The data show roughly 190,000 clones, 70% to 85% seen once. Sequenced: peripheral blood. The receptor set was obtained from a woman between 50 and 59 years old with acute or convalescent COVID-19. CDR3s include the opening cysteine and the closing phenylalanine or tryptophan. The D gene is left open where the match is weak. Expanded clones are given a class, and other clones once, few, many or no size at all.

j_gene: TRBJ2-7
len: 15
d_gene: NA
abundance: NA
v_gene: TRBV19
CDR3nt: TGTGCCAGTAGTAATGCTCGGACACACCCCTACGAGCAGTACTTC
CDR3aa: CASSNARTHPYEQYF

j_gene: TRBJ1-2
len: 15
d_gene: NA
abundance: NA
v_gene: TRBV30
CDR3nt: TGTGCCTGGACAAGGGCAGACAGCGTGGACTATGGCTACACCTTC
CDR3aa: CAWTRADSVDYGYTF

j_gene: TRBJ1-2
len: 14
d_gene: TRBD1
abundance: NA
v_gene: TRBV30
CDR3nt: TGTGCCTGGAGTGTAACGACAGGGGACTATGGCTACACCTTC
CDR3aa: CAWSVTTGDYGYTF

j_gene: TRBJ1-5
len: 16
d_gene: TRBD1
abundance: NA
v_gene: TRBV5-1
CDR3nt: TGCGCCAGCAGCCCTAACGGGGTGACAGGGGATCAGCCCCAGCATTTT
CDR3aa: CASSPNGVTGDQPQHF

j_gene: TRBJ1-4
len: 14
d_gene: TRBD1
abundance: NA
v_gene: TRBV5-6
CDR3nt: TGTGCCAGCAGCGCCCGGGACAGGGGGGAAAAACTGTTTTTT
CDR3aa: CASSARDRGEKLFF

j_gene: TRBJ2-1
len: 15
d_gene: NA
abundance: NA
v_gene: TRBV7-9
CDR3nt: TGTGCCAGCAGCTTACAGGGTTCGAAATACAATGAGCAGTTCTTC
CDR3aa: CASSLQGSKYNEQFF

j_gene: TRBJ1-3
len: 15
d_gene: NA
abundance: NA
v_gene: TRBV28
CDR3nt: TGTGCCAGCAGACCTAGTGGAAGATCTGGAAACACCATATATTTT
CDR3aa: CASRPSGRSGNTIYF

j_gene: TRBJ2-1
len: 11
d_gene: NA
abundance: NA
v_gene: TRBV30
CDR3nt: TGTGCCCGAGGGAAGTACAATGAGCAGTTCTTC
CDR3aa: CARGKYNEQFF

j_gene: TRBJ1-1
len: 13
d_gene: NA
abundance: once
v_gene: TRBV4-2
CDR3nt: TGTGCCAGCAGCCAAGACCAGGGCTTTGAAGCTTTCTTT
CDR3aa: CASSQDQGFEAFF

j_gene: TRBJ2-3
len: 16
d_gene: NA
abundance: NA
v_gene: TRBV5-1
CDR3nt: TGCGCCAGCAGCTTGGAAAGAGGAGGGGGCGCAGATACGCAGTATTTT
CDR3aa: CASSLERGGGADTQYF

j_gene: TRBJ1-5
len: 13
d_gene: NA
abundance: NA
v_gene: TRBV14
CDR3nt: TGTGCCAGCAGCCACAGCGGGGGGCAGCCCCAGCATTTT
CDR3aa: CASSHSGGQPQHF

j_gene: TRBJ2-1
len: 15
d_gene: TRBD1
abundance: NA
v_gene: TRBV11-2
CDR3nt: TGTGCCAGCAGCCCTGGGACAGGAACTCACAATGAGCAGTTCTTC
CDR3aa: CASSPGTGTHNEQFF

j_gene: TRBJ2-3
len: 15
d_gene: NA
abundance: NA
v_gene: TRBV6-1
CDR3nt: TGTGCCAGCAGAGAAGTTCCAGGGAGCACAGATACGCAGTATTTT
CDR3aa: CASREVPGSTDTQYF

j_gene: TRBJ1-5
len: 15
d_gene: NA
abundance: NA
v_gene: TRBV5-1
CDR3nt: TGCGCCAGCAGCTTGACGTCAGCAGGGTCTCAGCCCCAGCATTTT
CDR3aa: CASSLTSAGSQPQHF

j_gene: TRBJ2-7
len: 17
d_gene: TRBD2
abundance: NA
v_gene: TRBV3-1/TRBV3-2
CDR3nt: TGTGCCAGCAGCCGAACGGGACTAGCAGAACACTCCTACGAGCAGTACTTC
CDR3aa: CASSRTGLAEHSYEQYF